This T cell receptor (beta chain) was identified during a study of CXCR3-negative and CXCR3-positive naive CD8 T cells. Regarding the study as a whole: CXCR3-negative naive cells had less hydrophobic TRB CDR3s than did CXCR3-positive naive cells. Naive subsets showed comparable surface CD5, and TCR interaction strength was also inferred from TRB CDR3 physicochemistry. Memory cells diverged, while naive CXCR3-positive and CXCR3-negative cells had similar TRBV-TRBJ usage. Both of the naive subsets showed about the same high diversity, but memory CD8+ cells had much less.

CD45RO-CCR7+CD27+CD95- was the phenotype of naive CD8+ T cells. Each TRB cDNA library was prepared by 5' RACE (with UMI labels). Each CDR3 protein gets one entry in TCRdb, which reprocessed the 5' RACE reads and gives no DNA. The specimen's table records 85,000 to 90,000 distinct CDR3 sequences. The CDR3 is made up of 15 amino acids. CDR1 is MDHEN and CDR2 is SYDVKM in the germline V gene. Points on this clonotype: Its antigen is unknown.

The V gene is TRBV28, the J gene TRBJ1-4; the D call of TRBD1 rests on TCRdb alone, since no DNA is present to check it. The TCR originated in a human donor in good health. Some clones in this sample may be carry-over from other donors' samples. The sample comprised naive CXCR3+ CD8+ T cells from blood. Subset specified: CD45RO-CCR7+CD27+CD95- naive CD8+ T cells expressing CXCR3 (TNR3+). The CDR3 region is CASSSSGTVYEKLFF.